Below, 24 T cell receptor beta chains from the same sample are listed, as sequenced in a study of cytotoxic CD8 clonotypes in ibrutinib-treated CLL. The method was immunoSEQ multiplex PCR; TCRdb's version includes in-frame clones alone and lacks a portion of them. The table lists over 250,000 clones, more than 70% of them singletons. Specimen: PBMCs, collected at disease progression, from a patient treated with ibrutinib. The receptor source for this set is a human donor with chronic lymphocytic leukemia.

As for this clone: Distinct nucleotide sequences in the sample also encode this CDR3. V and J are TRBV28 and TRBJ1-1; no clear D. This CDR3 is 13 amino acids long. Trimming took 5 bases from V and 0 from J, leaving 7 bases between them. CDR1 and CDR2 (germline): MDHEN, SYDVKM. The CDR3 loop is CASSLGLNTEAFF. In nucleotides, the CDR3 is TGTGCCAGCAGTCTCGGGCTGAACACTGAAGCTTTCTTT.

The chain combines TRBV4-1 with TRBJ2-5, with 11 bases aligning to TRBD2. V was clipped by 1 base and J by 7 bases; unmatched bases: 11. This CDR3 has 17 amino acids. CDR1 is MGHRA and CDR2 is YSYEKL in the germline V gene. CDR3 sequence (DNA): TGCGCCAGCAGCCAAGTTGAAACTAGCGGGAGCGGCGGGACCCAGTACTTC. Protein sequence: CASSQVETSGSGGTQYF.

The gene calls are TRBV5-6 and TRBJ1-2, with D hard to call. Trimming shortened V by 0 bases and J by 1 base, and 13 bases separated the two germline ends. Germline CDR1 reads SGHDT; CDR2 reads YYEEEE. This CDR3 comprises 16 residues. The CDR3 coding sequence is TGTGCCAGCAGCTTGGCCGTAGGACCAAATAACTATGGCTACACCTTC. This translates into CASSLAVGPNNYGYTF. The full variable domain, rest sourced from reference TRBV5-6 and TRBJ1-2, is DAGVTQSPTHLIKTRGQQVTLRCSPKSGHDTVSWYQQALGQGPQFIFQYYEEEERQRGNFPDRFSGHQFPNYSSELNVNALLLGDSALYLCASSLAVGPNNYGYTFGSGTRLTVV.

This chain joins TRBV23-1 and TRBJ2-7, with a weak D call TRBD1 (5 bases). TRBV23-1 is an ORF for which the function is uncertain. V was shortened by 4 bases and J by 3 bases, with 16 bases between the two germline ends. The CDR3 covers 15 residues. CDR3 coding DNA: TGCGCCAGCAGTCCTCACAGGCCCGAGATCTACGAGCAGTACTTC. Its protein is CASSPHRPEIYEQYF.

The chain carries TRBV6-1 and TRBJ1-2; D uncertain. This CDR3 is built from 13 residues. The V end was cut by 4 bases, the J end by 5 bases, with 11 bases between. The germline V gene encodes CDR1 MNHNS and CDR2 SASEGT. The CDR3 nucleotides read TGTGCCAGCAGTGGATCTGGGGAGTATGGCTACACCTTC. Amino acids: CASSGSGEYGYTF.

J is TRBJ2-7 and V is TRBV11-2, with 7 nucleotides matching TRBD2. The V gene's germline CDR1 is SGHAT and CDR2 FQNNGV. This CDR3 has 15 amino acids. V gave up 4 bases and J gave up 1 base; unmatched junction bases: 7. In nucleotides, the CDR3 is TGTGCCAGCAGCTCCCAGACTAGCCTGTCCTACGAGCAGTACTTC. It yields the protein CASSSQTSLSYEQYF.

Concerning this clone: A junction boundary mismatches the germline segment, possibly from a read error. The chain carries TRBV9 and TRBJ2-7; 9 bases are a match to TRBD2. This CDR3 has 15 residues. Germline V gene data show CDR1 as SGDLS and CDR2 as YYNGEE. The CDR3 reads CASSAGLASPGGRVF. The DNA of the CDR3 is TGTGCCAGCAGCGCCGGCCTAGCAAGCCCGGGCGGGAGGGTCTTC.

This chain connects TRBV9 to TRBJ2-1; TRBD2 aligns across 8 bases. The CDR3 totals 14 residues. The trim removed 1 base at V and 9 bases at J, leaving 6 bases unmatched. Germline V gene data show CDR1 as SGDLS and CDR2 as YYNGEE. CDR3 loop: CASSVPFRGGEQFF. The CDR3 region has the DNA TGTGCCAGCAGCGTACCCTTCCGGGGGGGTGAGCAGTTCTTC.

V is TRBV6-6 and J is TRBJ2-1; TRBD2 is a possible D gene (6 bases). CDR1 and CDR2 from the germline V gene are MNHNY and SVGAGI (reference sequence). The CDR3 totals 16 residues. V was clipped by 4 bases and J by 5 bases, with 18 bases between them. The CDR3 nucleotides are TGTGCCAGCAGTTTGACGACTAGGAGAGGCGACAATGAGCAGTTCTTC. This sequence encodes CASSLTTRRGDNEQFF.

This chain's CDR3 is CASRLGQGTYEQYF. CDR3 sequence (DNA): TGTGCCAGCAGGTTGGGACAGGGGACCTACGAGCAGTACTTC. J is TRBJ2-7 and V is TRBV6-1; TRBD1 agrees at 10 bases. The CDR3 has 14 residues. CDR1 is MNHNS, CDR2 SASEGT, per germline. Losses at the gene ends were 6 bases for V and 2 bases for J; bases not matched to a gene: 4.

The chain is built from TRBV6-5 and TRBJ2-2; D perhaps matches TRBD1 (6 bases). Germline values: CDR1 MNHEY, CDR2 SVGAGI. The CDR3 is made up of 14 amino acids. V gave up 2 bases and J gave up 6 bases, with 10 bases separating them. The CDR3 reads CASSYAQGAGELFF. The CDR3 DNA is TGTGCCAGCAGTTACGCACAGGGCGCCGGGGAGCTGTTTTTT.

The chain carries TRBV9 and TRBJ2-1; the D gene is possibly TRBD2 (5 bases). The CDR3 consists of 21 residues. CDR1 SGDLS and CDR2 YYNGEE come from the germline V gene. V was trimmed by 3 bases and J by 2 bases, leaving 30 bases between them. The CDR3 reads CASSGPISAAEPVSTYNEQFF. In nucleotides, the CDR3 is TGTGCCAGCAGCGGCCCCATTAGCGCGGCGGAGCCAGTGAGCACCTACAATGAGCAGTTCTTC.

The J gene is TRBJ1-6, the V gene TRBV6-5; D gene unclear. This CDR3 is built from 14 residues. CDR1 is MNHEY and CDR2 is SVGAGI in the germline V gene. The V end lost 2 bases, the J end lost 5 bases, and 7 bases lay between the germline ends. CDR3 sequence: CASSYRQNNSPLHF. The CDR3, as DNA: TGTGCCAGCAGTTACCGCCAGAATAATTCACCCCTCCACTTT.

The chain uses TRBV5-4 and TRBJ2-5, with D unresolved. This CDR3 region has 13 residues. CDR1 is SGHNT, CDR2 YYREEE, per germline (reference sequence). The germline V and J ends were trimmed by 4 bases and 2 bases, with 9 bases remaining between them. CDR3 bases: TGTGCCAGCAGCCCGACACCACAAGAGACCCAGTACTTC. It is translated as CASSPTPQETQYF.

The chain links TRBV18 to TRBJ2-2; D is possibly TRBD2 (5 bases). CDR3 length: 13 residues. The V end lost 2 bases, the J end lost 5 bases, and 6 bases lay between the germline ends. Germline V gene data show CDR1 as KGHSH and CDR2 as LQKENI. For the CDR3, the DNA is TGTGCCAGCTCACCAGAGCGGACCGGGGAGCTGTTTTTT. It is translated as CASSPERTGELFF.

This clone was seen once. The chain has TRBV7-6 and TRBJ2-7; the D is unclear. The CDR3 contains 17 residues. V lost 1 base, J lost 0 bases, and 16 bases lay in between. CDR1 and CDR2 from the germline V gene are SGHVS and FNYEAQ. This CDR3 is CASSLVPVGRSSYEQYF. The CDR3 DNA reads TGTGCCAGCAGCTTAGTCCCAGTGGGCAGAAGCTCCTACGAGCAGTACTTC.

V is TRBV7-2 and J is TRBJ2-3, with 8 bases identical to TRBD2. This CDR3 has 16 residues. Germline CDR1 and CDR2: SGHTA and FQGNSA. V was pared by 6 bases and J by 4 bases, with 12 bases of the junction left unmatched. The CDR3 sequence is CASSSPPGGLPDTQYF. The CDR3 nucleotides are TGTGCCAGCAGTTCCCCACCGGGGGGGCTTCCAGATACGCAGTATTTT. Based on the CDR3 plus reference TRBV7-2 and TRBJ2-3, the full variable domain is GAGVSQSPSNKVTEKGKDVELRCDPISGHTALYWYRQSLGQGLEFLIYFQGNSAPDKSGLPSDRFSAERTGGSVSTLTIQRTQQEDSAVYLCASSSPPGGLPDTQYFGPGTRLTVL.

The genes are TRBV7-9 and TRBJ2-3; D call uncertain. The CDR3 contains 13 residues. The germline V gene encodes CDR1 SEHNR and CDR2 FQNEAQ (reference sequence). The V and J ends lost 1 base and 6 bases respectively, with 8 bases between them. CDR3 region: CASSLVIQDTQYF. CDR3 coding DNA: TGTGCCAGCAGCTTAGTAATACAGGATACGCAGTATTTT.

This clone was found once. The chain uses TRBV4-1 and TRBJ2-7; TRBD1 agrees at 8 bases. Germline V gene data show CDR1 as MGHRA and CDR2 as YSYEKL. The J segment lost 0 bases and the V segment lost 2 bases, leaving 9 bases of the junction unmatched. CDR3 length: 17 amino acids. The CDR3 sequence is CASSQYIQGVTSYEQYF. The DNA for the CDR3 is TGCGCCAGCAGCCAATACATACAGGGGGTAACCTCCTACGAGCAGTACTTC.

The chain links TRBV5-1 to TRBJ2-7, with D perhaps matching TRBD1 or TRBD2 (6 bases each). V lost 1 base and J 6 bases, leaving 14 bases between the germline ends. Germline CDR1 reads SGHRS; CDR2 reads YFSETQ. This CDR3 has 14 residues. The CDR3 reads CASSLTGRRVEQYF. Written as DNA, the CDR3 is TGCGCCAGCAGCTTGACAGGGCGGAGGGTCGAGCAGTACTTC.

V is TRBV10-2 and J is TRBJ2-2, with D maybe TRBD1 (5 bases). The CDR3 consists of 14 residues. With 7 bases removed from V and 3 bases from J, the gap between germline ends came to 12 bases. Germline CDR1 WSHSY, CDR2 SAAADI. The CDR3 reads CASTLQGYTGELFF. Here the CDR3 DNA reads TGCGCCAGCACCCTCCAGGGCTACACCGGGGAGCTGTTTTTT.

The chain combines TRBV27 with TRBJ2-2; 9 bases align to TRBD2. CDR1 and CDR2 from the germline V gene are MNHEY and SMNVEV (reference sequence). Trimming took 4 bases from V and 7 from J; bases not matched to a gene: 4. This CDR3 comprises 14 residues. CDR3 in amino acids: CASSSGLANGELFF. DNA for the CDR3: TGTGCCAGCAGTTCCGGACTAGCGAACGGGGAGCTGTTTTTT.

This clone was counted only a few times. The V call is TRBV9, the J call TRBJ2-7; 7 nucleotides align to TRBD2. V lost 2 bases to trimming and J lost 3 bases; unmatched junction nucleotides: 8. The CDR3 spans 15 residues. Germline assignment: CDR1 SGDLS and CDR2 YYNGEE. As DNA, the CDR3 is TGTGCCAGCAGCGTGGGGGACTACCGGTACTACGAGCAGTACTTC. Its translation is CASSVGDYRYYEQYF.

This sequence joins TRBV5-1 and TRBJ1-6; 8 bases match TRBD1. The CDR3 has 21 residues. Germline CDR1 and CDR2: SGHRS and YFSETQ. With V trimmed by 1 base and J by 6 bases, 21 bases remained unmatched. CDR3 nucleotides: TGCGCCAGCAGCTTGAGCTCGAGTTGGAACTACCCGGGACAGGCTAATTCACCCCTCCACTTT. It codes for CASSLSSSWNYPGQANSPLHF.